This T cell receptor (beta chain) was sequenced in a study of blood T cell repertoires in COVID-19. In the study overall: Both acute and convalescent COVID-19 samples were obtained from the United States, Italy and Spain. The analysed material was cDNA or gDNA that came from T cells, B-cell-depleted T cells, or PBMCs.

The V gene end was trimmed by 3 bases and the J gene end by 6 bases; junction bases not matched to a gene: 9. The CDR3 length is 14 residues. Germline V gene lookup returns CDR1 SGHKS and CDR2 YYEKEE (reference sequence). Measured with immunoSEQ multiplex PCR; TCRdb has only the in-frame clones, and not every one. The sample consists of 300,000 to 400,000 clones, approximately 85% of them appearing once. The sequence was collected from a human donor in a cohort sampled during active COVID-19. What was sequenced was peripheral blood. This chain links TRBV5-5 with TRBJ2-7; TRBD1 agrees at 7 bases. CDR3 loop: CASSSNRGFGEQYF. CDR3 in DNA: TGTGCCAGCAGCTCCAACAGGGGATTCGGCGAGCAGTACTTC.